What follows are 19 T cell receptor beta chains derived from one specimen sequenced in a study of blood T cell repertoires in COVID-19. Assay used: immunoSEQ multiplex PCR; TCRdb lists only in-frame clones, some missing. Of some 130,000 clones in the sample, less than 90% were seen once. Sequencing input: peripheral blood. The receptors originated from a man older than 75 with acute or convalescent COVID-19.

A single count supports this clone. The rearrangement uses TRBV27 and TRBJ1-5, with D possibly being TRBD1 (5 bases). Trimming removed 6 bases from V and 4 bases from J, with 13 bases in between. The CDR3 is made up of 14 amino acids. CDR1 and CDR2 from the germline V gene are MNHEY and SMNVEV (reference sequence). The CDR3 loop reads CASRSRGGNQPQHF. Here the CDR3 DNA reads TGTGCCAGCAGATCCCGGGGGGGGAATCAGCCCCAGCATTTT.

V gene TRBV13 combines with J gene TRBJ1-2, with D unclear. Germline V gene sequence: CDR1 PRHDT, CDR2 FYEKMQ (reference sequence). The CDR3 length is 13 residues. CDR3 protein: CATTGAGIYGYTF. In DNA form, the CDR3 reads TGTGCTACAACGGGCGCCGGGATCTATGGCTACACCTTC. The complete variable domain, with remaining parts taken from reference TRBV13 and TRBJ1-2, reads AAGVIQSPRHLIKEKRETATLKCYPIPRHDTVYWYQQGPGQDPQFLISFYEKMQSDKGSIPDRFSAQQFSDYHSELNMSSLELGDSALYFCATTGAGIYGYTFGSGTRLTVV.

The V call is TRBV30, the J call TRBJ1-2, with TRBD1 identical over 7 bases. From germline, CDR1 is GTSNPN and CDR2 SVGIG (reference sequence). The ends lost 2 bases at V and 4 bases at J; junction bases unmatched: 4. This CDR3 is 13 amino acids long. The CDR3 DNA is TGTGCCTGGAGTACAGGGGACGGCTATGGCTACACCTTC. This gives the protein CAWSTGDGYGYTF. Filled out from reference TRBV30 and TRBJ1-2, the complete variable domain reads SQTIHQWPATLVQPVGSPLSLECTVEGTSNPNLYWYRQAAGRGLQLLFYSVGIGQISSEVPQNLSASRPQDRQFILSSKKLLLSDSGFYLCAWSTGDGYGYTFGSGTRLTVV.

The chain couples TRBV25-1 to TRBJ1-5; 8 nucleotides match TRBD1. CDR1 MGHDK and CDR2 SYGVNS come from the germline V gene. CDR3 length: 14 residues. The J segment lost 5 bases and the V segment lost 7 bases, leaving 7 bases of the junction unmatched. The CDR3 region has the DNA TGTGCCAGCACCCGGACAGGGTCGGATCAGCCCCAGCATTTT. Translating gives CASTRTGSDQPQHF.

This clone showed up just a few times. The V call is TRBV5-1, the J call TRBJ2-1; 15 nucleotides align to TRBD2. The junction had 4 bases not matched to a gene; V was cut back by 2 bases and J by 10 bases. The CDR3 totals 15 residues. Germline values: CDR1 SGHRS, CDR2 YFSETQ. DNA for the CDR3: TGCGCCAGCAGCTTCCTCGGGACTAGCGGGGGGGAGCAGTTCTTC. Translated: CASSFLGTSGGEQFF.

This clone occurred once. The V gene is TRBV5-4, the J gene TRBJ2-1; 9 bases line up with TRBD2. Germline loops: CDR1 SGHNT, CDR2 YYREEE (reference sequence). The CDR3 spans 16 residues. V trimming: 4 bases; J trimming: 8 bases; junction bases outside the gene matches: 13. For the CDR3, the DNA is TGTGCCAGCAGCCCAGGAGCTAGCGGGGAAAGCTATGAGCAGTTCTTC. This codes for CASSPGASGESYEQFF.

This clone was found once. The CDR3 reads CASSRSRDYGYTF. Here the CDR3 DNA reads TGCGCCAGCAGCCGTTCACGGGACTATGGCTACACCTTC. The V and J genes are TRBV5-1 and TRBJ1-2, with D unresolved. Between the trimmed V and J ends, which lost 4 bases and 3 bases, there was a span of 10 bases. Germline loops: CDR1 SGHRS, CDR2 YFSETQ. The CDR3 extends over 13 amino acids.

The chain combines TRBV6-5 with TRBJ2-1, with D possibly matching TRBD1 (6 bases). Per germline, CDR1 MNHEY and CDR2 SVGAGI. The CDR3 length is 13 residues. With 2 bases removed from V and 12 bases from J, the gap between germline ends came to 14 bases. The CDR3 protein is CASSYGTTTGQFF. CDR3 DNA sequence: TGTGCCAGCAGTTACGGGACGACGACAGGGCAGTTCTTC.

This CDR3 reads CASSLGTGALQPQHF. DNA for the CDR3: TGCGCCAGCAGCCTTGGGACAGGGGCCCTCCAGCCCCAGCATTTT. This chain joins TRBV5-1 and TRBJ1-5; 10 nucleotides align to TRBD1. Per germline, CDR1 SGHRS and CDR2 YFSETQ. V dropped 4 bases and J dropped 7; count of bases not matched to a gene: 8. CDR3 length: 15 residues.

CDR3 bases: TGTGCCAGCAGTATCGGACGAGGGTCGGGTGAGCAGTTCTTC. Translating it yields CASSIGRGSGEQFF. The chain uses TRBV27 and TRBJ2-1; a weak D match, TRBD2 (5 bases). V was shortened by 5 bases and J by 9 bases, with 17 bases between the two germline ends. From germline, CDR1 is MNHEY and CDR2 SMNVEV (reference sequence). The CDR3 consists of 14 residues.

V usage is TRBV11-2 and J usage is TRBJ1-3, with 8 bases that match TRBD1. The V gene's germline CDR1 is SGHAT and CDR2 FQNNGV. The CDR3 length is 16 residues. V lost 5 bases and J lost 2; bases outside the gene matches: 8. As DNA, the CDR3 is TGTGCCAGCAGCCCCCGACAGGGGAAGGCTGGAAACACCATATATTTT. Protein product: CASSPRQGKAGNTIYF.

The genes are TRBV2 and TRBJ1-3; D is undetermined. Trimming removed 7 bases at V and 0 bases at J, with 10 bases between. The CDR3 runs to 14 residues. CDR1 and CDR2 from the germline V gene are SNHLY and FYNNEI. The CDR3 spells CASKEGSSGNTIYF. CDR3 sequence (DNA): TGTGCCAGCAAGGAGGGCAGCTCTGGAAACACCATATATTTT.

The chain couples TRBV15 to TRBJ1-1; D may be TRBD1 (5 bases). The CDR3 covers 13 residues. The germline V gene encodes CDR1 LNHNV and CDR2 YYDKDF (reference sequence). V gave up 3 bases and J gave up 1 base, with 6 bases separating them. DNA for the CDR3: TGTGCCACCAGCAGGGGGGGGAACACTGAAGCTTTCTTT. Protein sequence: CATSRGGNTEAFF.

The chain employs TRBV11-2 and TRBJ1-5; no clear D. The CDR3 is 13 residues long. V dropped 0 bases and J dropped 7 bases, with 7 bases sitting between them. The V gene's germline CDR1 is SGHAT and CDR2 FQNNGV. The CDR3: CASSLDLVQPQHF. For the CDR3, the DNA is TGTGCCAGCAGCTTAGATCTTGTCCAGCCCCAGCATTTT.

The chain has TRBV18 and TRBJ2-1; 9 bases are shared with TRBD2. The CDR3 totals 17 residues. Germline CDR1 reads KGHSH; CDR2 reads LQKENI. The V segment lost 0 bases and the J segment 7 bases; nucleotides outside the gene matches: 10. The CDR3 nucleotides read TGTGCCAGCTCACCACCTAGCGGGAGTATAGTGGGAAATGAGCAGTTCTTC. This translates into CASSPPSGSIVGNEQFF. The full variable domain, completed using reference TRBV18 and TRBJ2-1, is NAGVMQNPRHLVRRRGQEARLRCSPMKGHSHVYWYRQLPEEGLKFMVYLQKENIIDESGMPKERFSAEFPKEGPSILRIQQVVRGDSAAYFCASSPPSGSIVGNEQFFGPGTRLTVL.

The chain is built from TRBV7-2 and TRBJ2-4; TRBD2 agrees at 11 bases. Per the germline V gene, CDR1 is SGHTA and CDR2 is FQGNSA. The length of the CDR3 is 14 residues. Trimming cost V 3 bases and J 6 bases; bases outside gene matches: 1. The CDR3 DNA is TGTGCCAGCAGCTTGGGGACTAGCGGAAACATTCAGTACTTC. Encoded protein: CASSLGTSGNIQYF.

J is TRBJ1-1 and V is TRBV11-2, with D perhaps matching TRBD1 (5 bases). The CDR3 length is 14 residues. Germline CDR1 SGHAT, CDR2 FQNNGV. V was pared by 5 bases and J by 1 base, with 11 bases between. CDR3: CASSPVGGNTEAFF. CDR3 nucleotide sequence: TGTGCCAGCAGCCCCGTGGGGGGGAACACTGAAGCTTTCTTT.

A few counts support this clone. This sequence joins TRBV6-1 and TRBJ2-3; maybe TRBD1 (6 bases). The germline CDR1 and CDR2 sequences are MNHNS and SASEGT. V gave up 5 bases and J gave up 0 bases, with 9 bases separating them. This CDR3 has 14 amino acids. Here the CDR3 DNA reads TGTGCCAGCAGTTGGGGGACAAGCACAGATACGCAGTATTTT. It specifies CASSWGTSTDTQYF.

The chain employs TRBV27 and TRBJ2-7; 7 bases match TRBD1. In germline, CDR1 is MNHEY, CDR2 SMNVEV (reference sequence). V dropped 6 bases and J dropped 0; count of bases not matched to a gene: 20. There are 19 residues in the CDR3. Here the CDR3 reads CASRAWTGDRRPLSYEQYF. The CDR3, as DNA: TGTGCCAGCAGGGCTTGGACAGGTGATCGTCGACCCCTCTCCTACGAGCAGTACTTC.